The 32 T cell receptor beta chains given below trace back to one sample, sequenced in a study of T cell responses to AZD1222 COVID-19 vaccine. Sequencing was performed with immunoSEQ multiplex PCR; in TCRdb, only in-frame clones are kept and a portion is missing. The sample holds over 55,000 clones; over 65% are singletons and the top ten take less than 4%. The material was peripheral blood, obtained 28 days after the second AZD1222 dose. These receptors came from an adult who received the AZD1222 COVID-19 vaccine.

The V call is TRBV20-1, the J call TRBJ2-5; no definite D call. This CDR3 is built from 11 residues. The V end lost 4 bases, the J end lost 5 bases, and 8 bases lay between the germline ends. The germline gives CDR1 DFQATT, CDR2 SNEGSKA (reference sequence). For the CDR3, the DNA is TGCAGTGCTAAGCTTTGGGAGACCCAGTACTTC. Translated: CSAKLWETQYF.

The chain is built from TRBV5-1 and TRBJ1-6; 7 nucleotides line up with TRBD1. V lost 2 bases, J lost 7 bases, and 6 bases stayed unmatched. The CDR3 covers 15 residues. Germline CDR1 and CDR2: SGHRS and YFSETQ. CDR3 region: CASSFPGQENSPLHF. CDR3 coding DNA: TGCGCCAGCAGCTTCCCCGGACAGGAAAATTCACCCCTCCACTTT.

V gene TRBV2 combines with J gene TRBJ1-3, with D maybe TRBD1 (5 bases). V lost 10 bases and J 4 bases, leaving 11 bases between the germline ends. Germline values: CDR1 SNHLY, CDR2 FYNNEI. There are 12 residues in the CDR3. The CDR3 nucleotides are TGTGCCATCCACGGGGCGGGAAACACCATATATTTT. As protein: CAIHGAGNTIYF.

This sequence joins TRBV10-1 and TRBJ2-7, with D tentatively TRBD2 (5 bases). Germline CDR1 reads WNHNN; CDR2 reads SYGVQD (reference sequence). The CDR3 is made up of 13 amino acids. V was shortened by 7 bases and J by 7 bases, with 17 bases between the two germline ends. This CDR3 is CASTYAGGREQYF. The CDR3 DNA follows: TGCGCCAGCACTTATGCCGGAGGTCGGGAGCAGTACTTC.

J is TRBJ1-1 and V is TRBV24-1, with 8 bases fitting TRBD1. There are 13 residues in the CDR3. The germline V gene encodes CDR1 KGHDR and CDR2 SFDVKD. With 4 bases clipped from V and 8 bases from J, the junction kept 5 bases outside the gene matches. The CDR3 is CATSEPWTGEAFF. The CDR3 bases are TGTGCCACCAGTGAGCCCTGGACAGGGGAAGCTTTCTTT.

The chain uses TRBV12-3 or TRBV12-4 and TRBJ1-5, with D possibly matching TRBD1 (6 bases). The V end lost 5 bases, the J end lost 3 bases, and 8 bases lay between the germline ends. This CDR3 region has 13 residues. CDR3 protein: CASSGQNNQPQHF. The CDR3 nucleotides read TGTGCCAGCAGTGGACAGAACAATCAGCCCCAGCATTTT.

This clone has more than one count but fewer than ten. J is TRBJ2-7 and V is TRBV7-9; tentative D call: TRBD2 (6 bases). V lost 0 bases and J lost 3, with 9 bases in between. CDR1 SEHNR and CDR2 FQNEAQ come from the germline V gene (reference sequence). The CDR3 sequence is 14 residues long. The CDR3 region has the DNA TGTGCCAGCAGCTTAGCGGACGGGGGCTACGAGCAGTACTTC. Its translation: CASSLADGGYEQYF.

The chain is built from TRBV19 and TRBJ1-3; 7 nucleotides match TRBD1. The CDR3 runs to 15 residues. V trimming: 7 bases; J trimming: 0 bases; junction bases outside the gene matches: 6. The germline gives CDR1 LNHDA, CDR2 SQIVND (reference sequence). Here the CDR3 DNA reads TGTGCCAGTAATACAGGGGCCATCTCTGGAAACACCATATATTTT. It specifies CASNTGAISGNTIYF.

The rearrangement uses TRBV7-2 and TRBJ2-3, with D possibly TRBD1 on 6 matching bases. V was cut by 5 bases and J by 0 bases, with 12 bases left in between. CDR1 and CDR2 (germline): SGHTA, FQGNSA. This CDR3 comprises 15 residues. CDR3 sequence reads: CASSLSGQSTDTQYF. In DNA, the CDR3 is TGTGCCAGCAGCCTATCCGGACAGAGCACAGATACGCAGTATTTT.

The V gene is TRBV6-5, the J gene TRBJ1-4; no reliable D call. CDR3 length: 14 amino acids. Trimming pared 6 bases from V and 0 bases from J, leaving 8 bases between. The germline V gene has CDR1 MNHEY and CDR2 SVGAGI. Here the CDR3 reads CASSSIATNEKLFF. The CDR3, as DNA: TGTGCCAGCAGCTCAATTGCAACTAATGAAAAACTGTTTTTT.

The CDR3 sequence is CSVGRGSETQYF. The CDR3 bases are TGCAGCGTTGGCCGGGGGTCAGAGACCCAGTACTTC. The V and J genes are TRBV29-1 and TRBJ2-5; TRBD2 might be the D (6 bases). The CDR3 has 12 amino acids. Per germline, CDR1 SQVTM and CDR2 ANQGSEA. Trimming pared 4 bases from V and 4 bases from J, leaving 10 bases between.

V is TRBV5-1 and J is TRBJ1-1; 7 bases are shared with TRBD1. CDR3 length: 14 amino acids. V shed 4 bases, J shed 7 bases, and the junction held 10 bases outside the gene matches. CDR1 is SGHRS, CDR2 YFSETQ, per germline. The DNA for the CDR3 is TGCGCCAGCAGCCGGCAGACAGGGTCCGTTGAAGCTTTCTTT. This gives the protein CASSRQTGSVEAFF.

The chain links TRBV2 to TRBJ2-1, with TRBD1 matching over 8 bases. The CDR3 extends over 15 amino acids. Germline V gene lookup returns CDR1 SNHLY and CDR2 FYNNEI. V gave up 7 bases and J gave up 5 bases; unmatched junction bases: 10. The CDR3: CASKGGQGANNEQFF. In DNA, the CDR3 is TGTGCCAGCAAAGGGGGCCAGGGGGCAAACAATGAGCAGTTCTTC.

V and J are TRBV3-1 (or the pseudogene TRBV3-2) and TRBJ1-3; D gene uncertain. Germline V lookup: CDR1 LGHDT, CDR2 YNNKEL (reference sequence). Trimming left V 6 bases short and J 4 bases short, with 19 bases between. CDR3 size: 16 residues. The CDR3 DNA reads as TGTGCCAGCAGTCGGGAGATAGGGAGTTCGGGAAACACCATATATTTT. The encoded protein is CASSREIGSSGNTIYF.

The chain links TRBV7-3 to TRBJ2-3, with 7 bases matching TRBD1. The V gene's germline CDR1 is SGHTA and CDR2 FQGTGA. The CDR3 length is 14 residues. Losses at the gene ends were 5 bases for V and 2 bases for J; bases not matched to a gene: 4. The chain's CDR3 is CASSLQGLTDTQYF. CDR3 in DNA: TGTGCCAGCAGCCTACAGGGGCTCACAGATACGCAGTATTTT.

This rearrangement joins TRBV3-1 (or the pseudogene TRBV3-2) to TRBJ1-2; D gene unclear. V gave up 0 bases and J gave up 1 base, with 6 bases separating them. This CDR3 spans 14 amino acids. Germline CDR1 is LGHDT and CDR2 is YNNKEL (reference sequence). The DNA for the CDR3 is TGTGCCAGCAGCCAAGAAGCAGGTAACTATGGCTACACCTTC. Protein sequence: CASSQEAGNYGYTF.

The chain uses TRBV6-1 and TRBJ1-2, with D possibly being TRBD1 (5 bases). In germline, CDR1 is MNHNS, CDR2 SASEGT. V lost 2 bases and J 6 bases, leaving 19 bases between the germline ends. CDR3 length equals 16 residues. The CDR3 is CASSESDARARDGYTF. For the CDR3, the DNA is TGTGCCAGCAGTGAATCGGACGCCAGGGCCAGGGATGGCTACACCTTC.

This clone was counted between two and nine times. This chain links TRBV29-1 with TRBJ1-2, with D possibly matching TRBD1 (5 bases). V lost 1 base to trimming and J lost 6 bases, with 18 bases between them. The germline gives CDR1 SQVTM, CDR2 ANQGSEA. The CDR3 spans 15 residues. Here the CDR3 DNA reads TGCAGCGTTGAAGTCCATCCGGGGGATGTGGATGGCTACACCTTC. The encoded protein is CSVEVHPGDVDGYTF.

The chain joins TRBV28 to TRBJ2-3; 11 nucleotides agree with TRBD2. This CDR3 comprises 16 residues. J lost 2 bases, V lost 6 bases, and 7 bases had no gene match. In germline, CDR1 is MDHEN, CDR2 SYDVKM. The CDR3 DNA follows: TGTGCCAGCAGCCGGGGGACTAGCGGACCCACAGATACGCAGTATTTT. This translates into CASSRGTSGPTDTQYF. Variable domain in full (rest from reference TRBV28 and TRBJ2-3): DVKVTQSSRYLVKRTGEKVFLECVQDMDHENMFWYRQDPGLGLRLIYFSYDVKMKEKGDIPEGYSVSREKKERFSLILESASTNQTSMYLCASSRGTSGPTDTQYFGPGTRLTVL.

The chain is built from TRBV3-1 (or the pseudogene TRBV3-2) and TRBJ1-3; D possibly corresponds to TRBD1 (5 bases). V lost 5 bases, J lost 4 bases, and 15 bases lay in between. The V gene's germline CDR1 is LGHDT and CDR2 YNNKEL (reference sequence). The CDR3 is 15 residues long. DNA for the CDR3: TGTGCCAGCAGCTACCTCCAGGGAGAAGGAAACACCATATATTTT. Amino acid sequence: CASSYLQGEGNTIYF.

The chain carries TRBV7-3 and TRBJ2-5; the D gene is possibly TRBD1 (5 bases). The germline CDR1 and CDR2 sequences are SGHTA and FQGTGA. V dropped 2 bases and J dropped 6 bases, with 13 bases sitting between them. The CDR3 spans 14 residues. Written as DNA, the CDR3 is TGTGCCAGCAGCTTAGGATCAGGGAAACAGACCCAGTACTTC. Its translation: CASSLGSGKQTQYF.

The CDR3 loop reads CATSRGGEGRDIQYF. CDR3 nucleotide sequence: TGTGCCACCAGCAGAGGAGGGGAGGGACGAGACATTCAGTACTTC. The chain links TRBV15 to TRBJ2-4; 7 nucleotides match TRBD2. The V and J ends lost 1 base and 8 bases, in that order; junction bases with no gene match: 8. The germline V gene has CDR1 LNHNV and CDR2 YYDKDF (reference sequence). The CDR3 is 15 amino acids.

This clone qualifies as medium-sized. This chain links TRBV7-2 with TRBJ1-1; TRBD1 matches at 9 bases. Per germline, CDR1 SGHTA and CDR2 FQGNSA. The junction had 8 bases not matched to a gene; V was cut back by 4 bases and J by 5 bases. This CDR3 has 15 amino acids. The CDR3 region has the DNA TGTGCCAGCAGCTCCACAGGGGGCGCAGGGACTGAAGCTTTCTTT. The encoded protein is CASSSTGGAGTEAFF.

V usage is TRBV10-3 and J usage is TRBJ1-5; the D gene is possibly TRBD1 (5 bases). The V end lost 6 bases, the J end lost 4 bases, and 10 bases lay between the germline ends. This CDR3 has 13 amino acids. Germline assignment: CDR1 ENHRY and CDR2 SYGVKD. Here the CDR3 DNA reads TGTGCCATCAGAGAAGACAGTAATCAGCCCCAGCATTTT. Protein: CAIREDSNQPQHF.

The rearrangement links TRBV28 to TRBJ2-7; TRBD2 agrees at 9 bases. Germline CDR1 reads MDHEN; CDR2 reads SYDVKM. Trimming removed 4 bases from V and 4 bases from J; junction bases left unmatched: 8. The CDR3 runs 15 residues. The CDR3 DNA sequence: TGTGCCAGCAGTTCGGGTGGCGGGGGGGCATACGAGCAGTACTTC. Its protein product is CASSSGGGGAYEQYF. The variable domain in full, with the rest retrieved from reference TRBV28 and TRBJ2-7, is DVKVTQSSRYLVKRTGEKVFLECVQDMDHENMFWYRQDPGLGLRLIYFSYDVKMKEKGDIPEGYSVSREKKERFSLILESASTNQTSMYLCASSSGGGGAYEQYFGPGTRLTVT.

This chain joins TRBV7-2 and TRBJ2-3; no definite D call. V lost 11 bases and J lost 1, with 13 bases in between. Germline V lookup: CDR1 SGHTA, CDR2 FQGNSA. The CDR3 runs 13 residues. CDR3 sequence: CACSPGGTDTQYF. The CDR3 DNA is TGTGCCTGTTCCCCGGGTGGCACAGATACGCAGTATTTT. Filled out from reference TRBV7-2 and TRBJ2-3, the complete variable domain reads GAGVSQSPSNKVTEKGKDVELRCDPISGHTALYWYRQSLGQGLEFLIYFQGNSAPDKSGLPSDRFSAERTGGSVSTLTIQRTQQEDSAVYLCACSPGGTDTQYFGPGTRLTVL.

CDR3 amino acids: CASSLEDTEAFF. The CDR3 DNA reads as TGTGCCAGCAGTTTAGAGGACACTGAAGCTTTCTTT. The V and J genes are TRBV28 and TRBJ1-1; unclear D gene. Trimming removed 2 bases from V and 3 bases from J, with 4 bases in between. There are 12 residues in the CDR3. CDR1 is MDHEN, CDR2 SYDVKM, per germline.

The chain uses TRBV6-2 or TRBV6-3 and TRBJ1-5; no clear D gene. CDR3 length: 13 amino acids. V was clipped by 6 bases and J by 4 bases, with 10 bases between them. The germline V gene encodes CDR1 MNHEY and CDR2 SVGEGT. In DNA, the CDR3 is TGTGCCAGCAGACCTTGGGGTAATCAGCCCCAGCATTTT. It yields the protein CASRPWGNQPQHF.

V usage is TRBV2 and J usage is TRBJ1-1; unclear D gene. CDR1 and CDR2 from the germline V gene are SNHLY and FYNNEI. This CDR3 spans 14 amino acids. The ends were cut back, 3 bases at V and 5 bases at J, with 13 bases in the middle. As DNA, the CDR3 is TGTGCCAGCAGTGACCAGACGGATGGTACTGAAGCTTTCTTT. Its translation is CASSDQTDGTEAFF.

The rearrangement uses TRBV7-2 and TRBJ1-3, with TRBD1 matching over 8 bases. The CDR3 contains 17 residues. Germline CDR1 and CDR2: SGHTA and FQGNSA. V lost 6 bases to trimming and J lost 6 bases; unmatched junction nucleotides: 16. This CDR3 is CASRYRGQGSTENTIYF. DNA of the CDR3: TGTGCCAGCAGATACCGCGGACAGGGAAGTACCGAAAACACCATATATTTT.

This chain joins TRBV6-6 and TRBJ2-5, with D possibly being TRBD1 (5 bases). The germline V and J ends were trimmed by 6 bases and 5 bases, with 19 bases remaining between them. Germline CDR1 reads MNHNY; CDR2 reads SVGAGI (reference sequence). The CDR3 covers 15 residues. The CDR3, as DNA: TGTGCCAGCAGATCCCAGGGCGACCCGAAGGAGACCCAGTACTTC. Its translation: CASRSQGDPKETQYF.

This rearrangement joins TRBV7-9 to TRBJ2-7; 7 nucleotides line up with TRBD2. This CDR3 spans 16 amino acids. Germline CDR1 and CDR2: SEHNR and FQNEAQ (reference sequence). Trimming removed 4 bases from V and 3 bases from J; junction bases left unmatched: 12. In DNA, the CDR3 is TGTGCCAGCAGCTCCCCCGGGAGCGGGGTTCACTACGAGCAGTACTTC. It specifies CASSSPGSGVHYEQYF.